Listed below are T cell receptor beta chains from one sample, sequenced in a study of blood T cell repertoires in COVID-19. TCRdb's table, derived via immunoSEQ multiplex PCR, lists solely in-frame clones and lacks some. Among 71,000 or so clones listed, roughly nine tenths were seen once. The sample comprised peripheral blood. These receptors all come from a man aged 80 or over in a cohort sampled during active COVID-19. Both conserved end residues are part of each CDR3. Each record gives: V gene, J gene, CDR3 protein.

V: TRBV19
J: TRBJ2-1
CDR3: CASSKTSGGTNEQFF

V: TRBV7-9
J: TRBJ2-2
CDR3: CASSFGPGMRTTNTGELFF

V: TRBV5-5
J: TRBJ1-5
CDR3: CASSGSGQPQHF

V: TRBV5-4
J: TRBJ1-1
CDR3: CASSLRTGWTEAFF

V: TRBV5-4
J: TRBJ2-3
CDR3: CASSLGGGSDTQYF

V: TRBV6-6
J: TRBJ1-2
CDR3: CASSPGQEYGYTF

V: TRBV7-9
J: TRBJ2-7
CDR3: CASSGGLVYEQYF

V: TRBV3-1/TRBV3-2
J: TRBJ2-3
CDR3: CASSPAGGPDTQYF

V: TRBV6-5
J: TRBJ1-6
CDR3: CASRKDSGINSPLHF

V: TRBV3-1/TRBV3-2
J: TRBJ1-6
CDR3: CASSQGLGGHSPLHF

V: TRBV19
J: TRBJ2-5
CDR3: CASSYGGETQYF

V: TRBV6-2/TRBV6-3
J: TRBJ1-2
CDR3: CASSITGTGDNGYTF

V: TRBV25-1
J: TRBJ1-5
CDR3: CASSPTQGWGPQHF

V: TRBV5-4
J: TRBJ2-6
CDR3: CASFSLDSSGANVLTF

V: TRBV5-1
J: TRBJ1-2
CDR3: CASSLGGQRRYGYTF